This T cell receptor beta chain appears in the sequencing data of a study of cytomegalovirus exposure and HLA in healthy donors. Between the trimmed V and J ends, which lost 1 base and 6 bases, there was a span of 22 bases. The CDR3 is 17 residues long. Germline assignment: CDR1 SGHNT and CDR2 YENEEA. The PCR contained 60 Vbeta and 13 Jbeta primers. Assay used: immunoSEQ multiplex PCR; TCRdb lists only in-frame clones, some missing. This sample's table reports about 170,000 clones. As to this clone: Its specificity is not known.

Regarding the study as a whole: Roughly uniform sequencing depth across donors was assumed, possibly incorrectly. Later analysis suggested most CMV-associated TCR beta chains were HLA-restricted. For most subjects, TCR beta sequences were reported to predict HLA-A and HLA-B alleles with accuracy.

The chain employs TRBV11-3 and TRBJ2-7, with TRBD1 as a possible D gene (7 bases). The sequence was collected from a woman aged 60-75 years in good health and CMV-seronegative. Sequencing input: PBMCs. CDR3 coding DNA: TGTGCCAGCAGCTTAGGGTCAGACAGGGAGAATAGCGGCGAGCAGTACTTC. Amino acids: CASSLGSDRENSGEQYF.